This record looks at one T cell receptor (beta chain) sequence and its context. Its antigen is not identified. The entry originates in a study of blood T cells in healthy people across ages. Study in general: Per two T cells, template switching captured roughly one barcoded beta molecule.

Overall study results and limits: The study could not conclusively compare naive and antigen-experienced cells, given its unsorted PBMCs.

The CDR3 is 15 amino acids. Germline V lookup: CDR1 SGDLS, CDR2 YYNGEE. V was cut by 0 bases and J by 4 bases, with 10 bases left in between. The second PCR ran roughly 6 to 11 cycles with a sample-barcoded 5' primer and J-beta primers. There were at least 3 million CDR3-containing paired-end reads obtained from each sample. TCRdb ran MiXCR on the 5' RACE reads and lists one entry per CDR3 protein. This table has roughly 1.5 million distinct CDR3 sequences, 35% to 45% appearing once. The TCR originated in a woman younger than 35 in good health. Input material: blood. The gene calls are TRBV9 and TRBJ2-2; possible D gene TRBD1, 6 bases. CDR3: CASSVGTAGTGELFF. The CDR3 nucleotides read TGTGCCAGCAGCGTAGGGACAGCCGGCACCGGGGAGCTGTTTTTT. Variable domain in full (rest from reference TRBV9 and TRBJ2-2): DSGVTQTPKHLITATGQRVTLRCSPRSGDLSVYWYQQSLDQGLQFLIQYYNGEERAKGNILERFSAQQFPDLHSELNLSSLELGDSALYFCASSVGTAGTGELFFGEGSRLTVL.